The clone carrying this T cell receptor (beta chain) was observed many times. With TRAV- and TRBV-specific primers, first-strand cDNA was made, covering the alpha and beta chains. Using a constant-region primer together with a V-primer adapter, TCRs were subjected to 20 to 25 PCR cycles of amplification. The authors amplified isolated mRNA by in vitro transcription. One entry per CDR3 protein results from TCRdb running MiXCR on the reads. The sample yields 60,000 or so distinct CDR3 sequences, around 27% seen once. The record originates from a study of low-dose radiotherapy and immunotherapy resistance in tumors. Turning to the study itself: A dose of 0.5 Gy per fraction was delivered to Cohort 1 every 2 weeks, for a total of 6.5 Gy. The study gave Cohort 2 1 Gy per fraction every two weeks, totaling 13 Gy over 26 weeks. Every two weeks, the protocol called for intravenous cyclophosphamide at 200 mg/m2. It was given one day before each radiation and immunotherapy administration.

Time point meaning: before trial treatment. Trimming stripped 1 base from V and 2 bases from J, with 10 bases between. CDR3 length equals 15 residues. Germline V CDR1 and CDR2: KGHDR, SFDVKD. This receptor was taken from a male donor with rectosigmoid adenocarcinoma. The sequences come from PBMCs, collected before treatment. V gene TRBV24-1 combines with J gene TRBJ2-5; the D gene could be TRBD1 or TRBD2 (5 bases each). The CDR3 DNA is TGTGCCACCAGTGATTTTTGGGGACCTCAAGAGACCCAGTACTTC. Encoded protein: CATSDFWGPQETQYF.